This T cell receptor beta chain was recorded in a study of graft-versus-host responses after intestinal transplantation. Study as a whole: Multivisceral, liver-intestinal, or isolated intestinal transplants were received by the recipients. Study-wide results and caveats: Researchers found peak circulating GvH clone levels linked to early post-transplant HvG declines. Recipient-marrow GvH clones were detected, some having first appeared in ileum or blood.

Libraries were prepared by immunoSEQ multiplex PCR; TCRdb keeps only in-frame clonotypes and omits some of them. The sample has roughly 100,000 clones; 93% are singletons. As for this clone: Antigen unknown. At the DNA level, this CDR3 is encoded by other sequences in the same sample as well.

J was trimmed by 6 bases and V by 4 bases; bases with no gene match: 4. The CDR3 has 14 residues. Germline V lookup: CDR1 SGDLS, CDR2 YYNGEE. The gene calls are TRBV9 and TRBJ2-3, with 11 bases fitting TRBD2. The receptor comes from a human donor who received an intestinal transplant. Source: unstimulated CD8+ T cells sorted from spleen or lymph node cells, taken before intestinal transplant. The CDR3 is CASSPGLAGDTQYF. The CDR3 region has the DNA TGTGCCAGCAGCCCCGGACTAGCGGGCGATACGCAGTATTTT. The complete variable domain, with remaining parts taken from reference TRBV9 and TRBJ2-3, reads DSGVTQTPKHLITATGQRVTLRCSPRSGDLSVYWYQQSLDQGLQFLIQYYNGEERAKGNILERFSAQQFPDLHSELNLSSLELGDSALYFCASSPGLAGDTQYFGPGTRLTVL.